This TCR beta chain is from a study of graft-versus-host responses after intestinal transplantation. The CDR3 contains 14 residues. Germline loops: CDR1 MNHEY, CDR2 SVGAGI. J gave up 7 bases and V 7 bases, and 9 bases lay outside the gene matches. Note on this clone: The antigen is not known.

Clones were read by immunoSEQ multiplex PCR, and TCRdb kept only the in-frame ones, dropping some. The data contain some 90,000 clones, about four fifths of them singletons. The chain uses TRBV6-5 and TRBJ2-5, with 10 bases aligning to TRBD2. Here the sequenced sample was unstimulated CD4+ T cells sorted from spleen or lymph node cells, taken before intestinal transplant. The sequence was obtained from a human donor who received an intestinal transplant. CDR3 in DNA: TGTGCCAGCAAAGGGGGACTAGCGACAGGGACCCAGTACTTC. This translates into CASKGGLATGTQYF.